One sample yielded the 9 T cell receptor beta chains listed below, sequenced in a study of early T cells in non-severe SARS-CoV-2 infection (dated by TCRdb to the early 2020s). Receptor amplification or capture employed 5' RACE. Sequencing instrument: NextSeq 500. The public reads were run again by TCRdb, first through fastp at Q25 and then through MiXCR, and only productive beta chains were kept. CDR3 protein duplicates are merged, each entry listing the most common genes and DNA. The sample table records 80,000 to 100,000 distinct CDR3 sequences; approximately 14% of these occur just once. Of the sample, roughly 7.2% is held by the ten largest clones. Sequenced input: whole blood. The receptor set was obtained from an adult who was a healthcare worker with PCR-confirmed SARS-CoV-2 infection or an uninfected control (not recorded which).

J is TRBJ2-5 and V is TRBV19; TRBD1 might be the D (6 bases). Trimming shortened V by 3 bases and J by 2 bases, and 13 bases separated the two germline ends. The CDR3 runs to 15 residues. Germline V gene sequence: CDR1 LNHDA, CDR2 SQIVND (reference sequence). CDR3 nucleotides: TGTGCCAGTAGTATCTCCAGGGGACAACAAGAGACCCAGTACTTC. It codes for CASSISRGQQETQYF.

The chain employs TRBV10-3 and TRBJ2-3, with a tentative D call TRBD2 (6 bases). V was pared by 8 bases and J by 0 bases, with 15 bases between. The CDR3 length is 15 residues. Germline CDR1 ENHRY, CDR2 SYGVKD. CDR3 coding DNA: TGTGCCATCGGCCCCCGCGGGGAAAGCACAGATACGCAGTATTTT. Translation: CAIGPRGESTDTQYF.

This clonotype was counted only a few times. The chain joins TRBV29-1 to TRBJ2-1; D is perhaps TRBD1 (5 bases). The germline V gene encodes CDR1 SQVTM and CDR2 ANQGSEA. This CDR3 comprises 15 residues. Trimming removed 5 bases from V and 0 bases from J, with 14 bases in between. The CDR3 DNA follows: TGCAGCGTTCCAGGGTTCCCGAGCTCCTACAATGAGCAGTTCTTC. This encodes CSVPGFPSSYNEQFF.

The chain recombines TRBV28 with TRBJ2-7; D remains unclear. V lost 8 bases and J 2 bases, leaving 4 bases between the germline ends. Germline loops: CDR1 MDHEN, CDR2 SYDVKM. The CDR3 is made up of 10 amino acids. As DNA, the CDR3 is TGTGCCAGCGGGCCCTACGAGCAGTACTTC. Amino acids: CASGPYEQYF.

The chain combines TRBV15 with TRBJ2-7; a weak D match, TRBD1 (6 bases). V was shortened by 0 bases and J by 1 base, with 10 bases between the two germline ends. CDR3 size: 15 residues. Germline loops: CDR1 LNHNV, CDR2 YYDKDF (reference sequence). The CDR3 coding sequence is TGTGCCACCAGCAGAGACAGGGGCCTATCCTACGAGCAGTACTTC. This translates into CATSRDRGLSYEQYF.

The V and J genes are TRBV7-2 and TRBJ2-6; 9 nucleotides match TRBD2. Looked up from germline, CDR1 is SGHTA and CDR2 is FQGNSA. There are 18 residues in the CDR3. The ends lost 5 bases at V and 0 bases at J; junction bases unmatched: 8. CDR3 sequence (DNA): TGTGCCAGCAGCCCTAGGACTAGCGCAGTCTCTGGGGCCAACGTCCTGACTTTC. It codes for CASSPRTSAVSGANVLTF.

This sequence joins TRBV27 and TRBJ2-5, with a possible D match to TRBD1 (6 bases). Germline CDR1 is MNHEY and CDR2 is SMNVEV (reference sequence). The CDR3 length is 14 residues. V gave up 4 bases and J gave up 1 base, with 10 bases separating them. The CDR3 sequence is CASSSWTVQETQYF. The CDR3 DNA follows: TGTGCCAGCAGTTCCTGGACAGTCCAAGAGACCCAGTACTTC.

This clonotype was counted only a few times. The genes are TRBV6-5 and TRBJ1-5; 7 bases line up with TRBD1. The germline V gene encodes CDR1 MNHEY and CDR2 SVGAGI. Trimming took 3 bases from V and 4 from J; bases not matched to a gene: 6. CDR3 length: 15 residues. CDR3 coding DNA: TGTGCCAGCAGTTATACAGGGGCTGGGAATCAGCCCCAGCATTTT. It translates to CASSYTGAGNQPQHF.

The V and J genes are TRBV30 and TRBJ1-1, with TRBD1 matching over 7 bases. V lost 4 bases, J lost 1 base, and 6 bases stayed unmatched. CDR3 length: 14 amino acids. Germline-derived CDR1 and CDR2 are GTSNPN and SVGIG (reference sequence). CDR3 protein: CAWTPGQPNTEAFF. CDR3 bases: TGTGCCTGGACCCCGGGACAGCCGAACACTGAAGCTTTCTTT.